These T cell receptor beta chains were read from a single sample in a study of blood T cell repertoires in COVID-19. Using immunoSEQ multiplex PCR, the repertoire was profiled, and TCRdb retains in-frame clones only, with some absent. The sample shows 75,000 to 90,000 clones, 75% to 90% of them seen only once. Sequenced: peripheral blood. These receptors all come from a middle-aged woman with active or convalescent COVID-19. Each CDR3 is given with its conserved first and last residue. Rows give clone size only sometimes, using once, few, many, or a class for an expanded clone.

V	J	size	CDR3
TRBV18	TRBJ1-3	NA	CASSLSSGNTIYF
TRBV6-5	TRBJ2-3	once	CASSYAGSTDTQYF
TRBV2	TRBJ2-7	NA	CASSEGLEHRSYEQYF
TRBV7-9	TRBJ2-4	NA	CASSPPGLAGDLAKNIQYF
TRBV3-1/TRBV3-2	TRBJ2-5	NA	CASSQGVGGETQYF
TRBV11-2	TRBJ1-2	NA	CASSSPVGGHGYTF
TRBV5-4	TRBJ1-4	once	CASSYPGQGNEKLFF
TRBV5-1	TRBJ2-7	NA	CASSPTGTGAYEQYF
TRBV10-3	TRBJ1-4	NA	CAISEGRGPEKLFF
TRBV12-3/TRBV12-4	TRBJ1-1	NA	CASSLTSGTEAFF
TRBV4-1	TRBJ2-7	NA	CASSQRTGSWYEQYF
TRBV4-3	TRBJ1-1	NA	CASSQEYGTSNTEAFF
TRBV7-2	TRBJ2-2	NA	CASSPRLSGANTGELFF
TRBV4-3	TRBJ2-7	NA	CASSQQSGLPYEQYF
TRBV7-6	TRBJ2-6	NA	CASSQRPGTGFGANVLTF
TRBV7-8	TRBJ2-5	NA	CASSIGLRETQYF
TRBV7-2	TRBJ1-3	NA	CASSLGWGGTIYF
TRBV27	TRBJ2-5	NA	CASSLTSGWETQYF
TRBV4-2	TRBJ2-7	NA	CASSQYSTGSNYEQYF
TRBV11-2	TRBJ2-2	once	CASSLRLSGANTGELFF
TRBV19	TRBJ2-3	NA	CASKPKLSTDTQYF
TRBV11-2	TRBJ1-5	NA	CASSLDIGNQPQHF
TRBV6-9	TRBJ2-1	NA	CASSKRWREISYNEQFF
TRBV27	TRBJ2-1	NA	CASSLRAGVGNEQFF
TRBV3-1/TRBV3-2	TRBJ1-1	NA	CASSQVNMNTEAFF
TRBV10-3	TRBJ2-5	NA	CAIKGQGREETQYF
TRBV19	TRBJ1-5	NA	CASSLEGYNQPQHF
TRBV5-4	TRBJ2-5	NA	CASSRGQSQETQYF